Below are 30 T cell receptor beta chains sequenced from a single sample in a study of cytotoxic CD8 clonotypes in ibrutinib-treated CLL. Sequenced by immunoSEQ multiplex PCR; TCRdb stores in-frame clones only, minus some. The sample shows 130,000 to 150,000 clones, around three quarters of them seen only once. The sample was PBMCs, taken after 12 months of ibrutinib treatment. The receptors come from a human donor with chronic lymphocytic leukemia.

The chain carries TRBV19 and TRBJ2-1; 7 nucleotides agree with TRBD1. Germline V gene lookup returns CDR1 LNHDA and CDR2 SQIVND (reference sequence). With V trimmed by 5 bases and J by 4 bases, 8 bases remained unmatched. The CDR3 spans 15 residues. In DNA, the CDR3 is TGTGCCAGTAGTGGACGTGGACAGGCGTACAATGAGCAGTTCTTC. It is translated as CASSGRGQAYNEQFF.

This clone was counted only a few times. The V call is TRBV7-9, the J call TRBJ1-1; D uncertain. V was clipped by 5 bases and J by 7 bases, with 14 bases between them. The CDR3 has 13 amino acids. CDR1 and CDR2 (germline): SEHNR, FQNEAQ (reference sequence). The CDR3: CASSPRTPSEAFF. CDR3 coding DNA: TGTGCCAGCAGCCCGCGAACGCCGAGTGAAGCTTTCTTT.

The rearrangement joins TRBV25-1 to TRBJ2-2; 9 bases agree with TRBD2. This CDR3 contains 15 residues. Germline V gene data show CDR1 as MGHDK and CDR2 as SYGVNS. Unmatched junction bases numbered 6, after V lost 4 bases and J lost 6 bases. CDR3 sequence reads: CASSGVAGASGELFF. The DNA of the CDR3 is TGTGCCAGCAGTGGGGTAGCGGGAGCGTCCGGGGAGCTGTTTTTT.

J is TRBJ2-7 and V is TRBV5-6; tentatively, D is TRBD2 (5 bases). The CDR3 loop spans 14 amino acids. Germline CDR1 reads SGHDT; CDR2 reads YYEEEE. V was shortened by 4 bases and J by 0 bases, with 11 bases between the two germline ends. This CDR3 is CASSIPGVSYEQYF. CDR3 DNA: TGTGCCAGCAGCATTCCCGGGGTCTCCTACGAGCAGTACTTC.

The chain couples TRBV7-9 to TRBJ2-7; 8 bases line up with TRBD1. V gave up 4 bases and J gave up 5 bases; unmatched junction bases: 4. From germline, CDR1 is SEHNR and CDR2 FQNEAQ (reference sequence). The CDR3 spans 13 residues. The CDR3 DNA reads TGTGCCAGCAGCTCGGACAGGGCCCACGAGCAGTACTTC. Protein product: CASSSDRAHEQYF.

The CDR3 reads CASSLLAGAEQYF. CDR3 sequence (DNA): TGTGCCAGCAGTTTACTAGCGGGAGCCGAGCAGTACTTC. This chain joins TRBV7-2 and TRBJ2-7; 11 bases line up with TRBD2. The germline CDR1 and CDR2 sequences are SGHTA and FQGNSA. This CDR3 has 13 residues. Unmatched junction bases numbered 4, after V lost 6 bases and J lost 6 bases.

The rearrangement uses TRBV6-5 and TRBJ2-2; D may be TRBD1 (6 bases). The CDR3 is 15 residues long. V gave up 2 bases and J gave up 4 bases, with 11 bases separating them. CDR1 is MNHEY and CDR2 is SVGAGI in the germline V gene. This CDR3 reads CASSYTDSSTGELFF. The CDR3 DNA reads TGTGCCAGCAGTTACACGGACAGTAGCACCGGGGAGCTGTTTTTT.

V is TRBV7-2 and J is TRBJ2-7, with TRBD1 matching over 7 bases. From germline, CDR1 is SGHTA and CDR2 FQGNSA. The CDR3 is made up of 15 amino acids. Trimming cost V 5 bases and J 0 bases; bases outside gene matches: 7. The CDR3 is CASSSTGTVSYEQYF. As DNA, the CDR3 is TGTGCCAGCAGCAGTACCGGGACAGTCTCCTACGAGCAGTACTTC.

This clone was observed a few times. The V and J genes are TRBV9 and TRBJ2-7; 8 bases agree with TRBD1. This CDR3 region has 13 residues. V lost 4 bases, J lost 2 bases, and 2 bases stayed unmatched. Germline lookup yields CDR1 SGDLS and CDR2 YYNGEE. The CDR3 spells CASSPTGAYEQYF. CDR3 sequence (DNA): TGTGCCAGCAGCCCGACAGGGGCCTACGAGCAGTACTTC. Based on the CDR3 plus reference TRBV9 and TRBJ2-7, the full variable domain is DSGVTQTPKHLITATGQRVTLRCSPRSGDLSVYWYQQSLDQGLQFLIQYYNGEERAKGNILERFSAQQFPDLHSELNLSSLELGDSALYFCASSPTGAYEQYFGPGTRLTVT.

The rearrangement links TRBV19 to TRBJ1-1; 7 bases map to TRBD1. Germline CDR1 is LNHDA and CDR2 is SQIVND (reference sequence). V lost 4 bases, J lost 1 base, and 3 bases stayed unmatched. CDR3 length equals 14 residues. CDR3 sequence reads: CASSTTGWNTEAFF. The CDR3 DNA is TGTGCCAGTAGTACGACAGGGTGGAACACTGAAGCTTTCTTT.

V and J are TRBV6-5 and TRBJ2-1, with 10 bases aligning to TRBD2. The CDR3 runs 15 residues. Germline loops: CDR1 MNHEY, CDR2 SVGAGI. V dropped 2 bases and J dropped 4; count of bases not matched to a gene: 2. The CDR3 DNA follows: TGTGCCAGCAGTTACGCTAGCGGGAGATACAATGAGCAGTTCTTC. It specifies CASSYASGRYNEQFF.

The J gene is TRBJ1-2, the V gene TRBV25-1, with no clear D. This CDR3 has 16 amino acids. V was cut by 2 bases and J by 0 bases, with 13 bases left in between. Germline V gene sequence: CDR1 MGHDK, CDR2 SYGVNS. As DNA, the CDR3 is TGTGCCAGCAGTGAACCTGGGGAGTTAGCTAACTATGGCTACACCTTC. It specifies CASSEPGELANYGYTF.

By proportion, this clone is medium-sized. The chain recombines TRBV5-6 with TRBJ2-2; maybe TRBD2 (6 bases). Germline V lookup: CDR1 SGHDT, CDR2 YYEEEE. The V end lost 2 bases, the J end lost 4 bases, and 9 bases lay between the germline ends. This CDR3 is 14 amino acids long. The CDR3 reads CASSFGSRTGELFF. The CDR3 nucleotides are TGTGCCAGCAGCTTCGGGAGCCGCACCGGGGAGCTGTTTTTT.

This sequence joins TRBV25-1 and TRBJ1-2; 8 bases map to TRBD1. Germline values: CDR1 MGHDK, CDR2 SYGVNS. The V and J ends lost 6 bases and 3 bases, in that order; junction bases with no gene match: 6. The CDR3 contains 14 residues. CDR3 loop: CASRDRGQDYGYTF. CDR3 nucleotides: TGTGCCAGCAGAGACAGGGGCCAGGACTATGGCTACACCTTC.

This clone was detected a few times. At one end, the junction sequence differs from germline, possibly due to a read error. V and J are TRBV4-2 and TRBJ2-7; 7 bases map to TRBD1. In germline, CDR1 is LGHNA, CDR2 YNFKEQ. CDR3 size: 12 residues. The CDR3 region is CASSQGQGDCIF. The CDR3 coding sequence is TGTGCCAGCAGCCAAGGACAGGGAGATTGTATTTTC.

The J gene is TRBJ2-3, the V gene TRBV10-3; D call uncertain. The V gene lost 6 bases and the J gene lost 6 bases, with 28 bases spanning the gap. Germline V lookup: CDR1 ENHRY, CDR2 SYGVKD. CDR3 length equals 18 residues. CDR3 in amino acids: CAISVLESPGSPPDTQYF. CDR3 DNA sequence: TGTGCCATCAGCGTCCTCGAAAGCCCCGGGTCTCCCCCGGATACGCAGTATTTT.

The chain has TRBV27 and TRBJ2-1; TRBD2 aligns across 8 bases. The CDR3 loop spans 14 amino acids. Germline V gene data show CDR1 as MNHEY and CDR2 as SMNVEV (reference sequence). The ends lost 3 bases at V and 3 bases at J; junction bases unmatched: 1. Written as DNA, the CDR3 is TGTGCCAGCAGTTTGGCGGGGGGCTACAATGAGCAGTTCTTC. Protein sequence: CASSLAGGYNEQFF.

V is TRBV6-5 and J is TRBJ2-3; D not certain. This CDR3 is built from 12 residues. Germline CDR1 and CDR2: MNHEY and SVGAGI. V shed 4 bases and J shed 7 bases, with 9 bases lying between them. The CDR3 nucleotides are TGTGCCAGCAGTTCACACTTGAATACGCAGTATTTT. It specifies CASSSHLNTQYF.

The V gene is TRBV11-2, the J gene TRBJ2-3, with 7 nucleotides matching TRBD1. Germline V gene data show CDR1 as SGHAT and CDR2 as FQNNGV. The J segment lost 6 bases and the V segment lost 5 bases, leaving 5 bases of the junction unmatched. This CDR3 contains 13 residues. The CDR3 DNA reads as TGTGCCAGCAGCCAAGGGGGCAGGGATACGCAGTATTTT. This sequence encodes CASSQGGRDTQYF.

This chain joins TRBV6-1 and TRBJ1-1; D is perhaps TRBD1 (5 bases). With 1 base removed from V and 0 bases from J, the gap between germline ends came to 18 bases. The CDR3 loop spans 18 amino acids. CDR1 is MNHNS and CDR2 is SASEGT in the germline V gene. The CDR3 protein is CASSEETGGEGLNTEAFF. CDR3 coding DNA: TGTGCCAGCAGTGAAGAAACGGGGGGTGAGGGGTTGAACACTGAAGCTTTCTTT.

The count of this clone is one. V usage is TRBV9 and J usage is TRBJ2-2; possibly TRBD2 for D (6 bases). Deletions cut 0 bases from V and 4 bases from J, with 10 bases between. The CDR3 contains 15 residues. CDR1 is SGDLS, CDR2 YYNGEE, per germline. The CDR3 sequence: CASSVVSGVTGELFF. DNA of the CDR3: TGTGCCAGCAGCGTAGTTAGCGGAGTCACCGGGGAGCTGTTTTTT.

V usage is TRBV18 and J usage is TRBJ2-4; D is unclear. V shed 0 bases and J shed 7 bases, with 13 bases lying between them. The CDR3 length is 15 residues. CDR1 and CDR2 (germline): KGHSH, LQKENI. The CDR3 coding sequence is TGTGCCAGCTCACCACCGGTAGGGCAAGGGAACATTCAGTACTTC. It specifies CASSPPVGQGNIQYF. The full variable domain, completed using reference TRBV18 and TRBJ2-4, is NAGVMQNPRHLVRRRGQEARLRCSPMKGHSHVYWYRQLPEEGLKFMVYLQKENIIDESGMPKERFSAEFPKEGPSILRIQQVVRGDSAAYFCASSPPVGQGNIQYFGAGTRLSVL.

The chain couples TRBV12-5 to TRBJ2-3; D gene uncertain. The germline V gene encodes CDR1 LGHNT and CDR2 FRNRAP. This CDR3 is built from 13 residues. The germline V and J ends were trimmed by 3 bases and 1 base, with 5 bases remaining between them. The CDR3 bases are TGTGCTAGTGGTTTTTTGGGCACAGATACGCAGTATTTT. Translating gives CASGFLGTDTQYF.

The rearrangement links TRBV21-1 to TRBJ2-5. TRBV21-1 represents a pseudogene. This CDR3 spans 17 amino acids. The CDR3 loop reads CASSKGLAGGGQETQYF. In DNA form, the CDR3 reads TGTGCCAGCAGCAAAGGCCTGGCCGGAGGGGGACAAGAGACCCAGTACTTC.

This rearrangement joins TRBV5-6 to TRBJ1-3, with 8 bases aligning to TRBD1. The junction had 1 base not matched to a gene; V was cut back by 2 bases and J by 0 bases. CDR3 length: 15 amino acids. Per the germline V gene, CDR1 is SGHDT and CDR2 is YYEEEE. The CDR3 is CASSLTGGSGNTIYF. DNA for the CDR3: TGTGCCAGCAGCTTAACAGGGGGCTCTGGAAACACCATATATTTT.

V usage is TRBV5-1 and J usage is TRBJ2-3, with TRBD1 identical over 8 bases. Germline loops: CDR1 SGHRS, CDR2 YFSETQ. The CDR3 runs 18 residues. V was clipped by 4 bases and J by 0 bases; unmatched bases: 13. The chain's CDR3 is CASSLTGGLRGSTDTQYF. DNA of the CDR3: TGCGCCAGCAGCCTAACAGGGGGTCTCCGGGGTAGCACAGATACGCAGTATTTT.

V is TRBV28 and J is TRBJ2-5; 8 positions agree with TRBD2. CDR3 length: 17 amino acids. Germline lookup yields CDR1 MDHEN and CDR2 SYDVKM. V lost 5 bases to trimming and J lost 1 base; unmatched junction nucleotides: 12. The CDR3 nucleotides read TGTGCCAGCAGTACCTACTTGGTAGCGGGGATCCAAGAGACCCAGTACTTC. Translating it yields CASSTYLVAGIQETQYF.

The chain joins TRBV4-2 to TRBJ2-7; TRBD2 might be the D (6 bases). The CDR3 consists of 16 residues. The germline V and J ends were trimmed by 0 bases and 1 base, with 13 bases remaining between them. Germline assignment: CDR1 LGHNA and CDR2 YNFKEQ. The CDR3 nucleotides read TGTGCCAGCAGCCAAGATCTGATAGCGGATTCCTACGAGCAGTACTTC. Translation gives CASSQDLIADSYEQYF.

The chain uses TRBV27 and TRBJ1-2; 12 nucleotides agree with TRBD1. V was pared by 9 bases and J by 5 bases, with 16 bases of the junction left unmatched. The CDR3 is made up of 17 amino acids. From germline, CDR1 is MNHEY and CDR2 SMNVEV (reference sequence). CDR3 bases: TGTGCCAGTACCAAAAAGGGACAGGGGGCGCAGGGTTATGGCTACACCTTC. Translating it yields CASTKKGQGAQGYGYTF.

The rearrangement links TRBV5-6 to TRBJ1-2; D not resolved. The length of the CDR3 is 11 residues. Germline loops: CDR1 SGHDT, CDR2 YYEEEE. V lost 2 bases and J lost 12, with 11 bases in between. CDR3: CASSLEHRHTF. The CDR3 region has the DNA TGTGCCAGCAGCTTAGAACACCGGCACACCTTC.